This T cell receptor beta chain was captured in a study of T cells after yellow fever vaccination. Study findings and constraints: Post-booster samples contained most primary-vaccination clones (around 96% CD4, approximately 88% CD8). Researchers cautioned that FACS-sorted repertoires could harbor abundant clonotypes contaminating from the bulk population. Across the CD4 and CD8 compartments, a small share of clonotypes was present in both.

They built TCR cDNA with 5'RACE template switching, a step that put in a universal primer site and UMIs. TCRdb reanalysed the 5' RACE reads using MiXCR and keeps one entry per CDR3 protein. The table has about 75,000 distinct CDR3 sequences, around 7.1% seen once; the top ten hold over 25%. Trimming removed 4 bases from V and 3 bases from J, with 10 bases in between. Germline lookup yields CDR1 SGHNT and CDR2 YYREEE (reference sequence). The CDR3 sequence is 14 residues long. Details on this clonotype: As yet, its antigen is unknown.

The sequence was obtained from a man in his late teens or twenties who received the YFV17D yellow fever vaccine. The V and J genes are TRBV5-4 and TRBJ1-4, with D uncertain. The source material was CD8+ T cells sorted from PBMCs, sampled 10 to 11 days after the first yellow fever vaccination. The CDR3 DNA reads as TGTGCCAGCAGCGAGGAGATTGCTAATGAAAAACTGTTTTTT. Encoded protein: CASSEEIANEKLFF.